Each of the 5 T cell receptor beta chains below was sequenced from the same sample in a study of spatial heterogeneity in lung cancer (dated 2019 in TCRdb). What the authors observed across the whole study: The tumor nonsynonymous mutation count correlated with the number of expanded alpha and beta TCRs within the tumor.

The time point label, read with the paper, signifies: sample taken at primary tumor resection. The method was 5' RACE. These reads were obtained on a NextSeq 500. TCRdb reprocessing: public reads trimmed at Q25 with fastp, clones called with MiXCR, in-frame beta chains kept. Every entry covers one CDR3 protein and lists the most common genes and DNA from its rows. This sample is represented by some 97,000 distinct CDR3 sequences; 3.5% to 5% of them were singletons. In total, the top ten clones hold around 21% of the sample. Their cognate antigens are unknown. The sample consisted of lung tumor tissue, taken at surgery. All receptors come from a male donor with early-stage non-small cell lung cancer.

This clonotype was counted at least ten times. The chain employs TRBV5-1 and TRBJ1-2; maybe TRBD1 (5 bases). The V end was cut by 0 bases, the J end by 2 bases, with 5 bases between. The CDR3 spans 13 residues. CDR1 and CDR2 (germline): SGHRS, YFSETQ. CDR3 in amino acids: CASSLGQNYGYTF. The CDR3 DNA sequence: TGCGCCAGCAGCTTGGGACAGAACTATGGCTACACCTTC.

CDR3 coding DNA: TGTGCCAGCTCGGGGGGACAGAACTCTGGGGCCAACGTCCTGACTTTC. Protein sequence: CASSGGQNSGANVLTF. The chain joins TRBV18 to TRBJ2-6; a weak D match, TRBD1 (7 bases). V gave up 6 bases and J gave up 0 bases, with 12 bases separating them. The germline V gene has CDR1 KGHSH and CDR2 LQKENI. The CDR3 contains 16 residues.

In this sample, this clonotype turned up many times. The chain uses TRBV28 and TRBJ2-7; D ambiguous. The CDR3 is 14 residues long. The V end was cut by 4 bases, the J end by 5 bases, with 15 bases between. The germline V gene has CDR1 MDHEN and CDR2 SYDVKM. The CDR3, as DNA: TGTGCCAGCAGTTCCGGCGACTCCCCCCACGAGCAGTACTTC. Protein product: CASSSGDSPHEQYF.

This clonotype was detected many times. V gene TRBV7-4 combines with J gene TRBJ2-5; D is ambiguous. The CDR3 is made up of 13 amino acids. Looked up from germline, CDR1 is SGHVT and CDR2 is SQSDAQ. V was cut by 5 bases and J by 0 bases, with 7 bases left in between. The CDR3 is CASSQLDQETQYF. CDR3 sequence (DNA): TGTGCCAGCAGCCAGTTAGACCAAGAGACCCAGTACTTC. Complete variable domain (other parts from reference TRBV7-4 and TRBJ2-5): GAGVSQSPRYKVAKRGRDVALRCDSISGHVTLYWYRQTLGQGSEVLTYSQSDAQRDKSGRPSGRFSAERPERSVSTLKIQRTEQGDSAVYLCASSQLDQETQYFGPGTRLLVL.

This clonotype has ten or more counts. The V and J genes are TRBV28 and TRBJ2-5; D call uncertain. Germline V gives CDR1 MDHEN, CDR2 SYDVKM. V lost 3 bases, J lost 8 bases, and 10 bases lay in between. The CDR3 consists of 12 residues. CDR3 sequence: CASSFPKGTQYF. Here the CDR3 DNA reads TGTGCCAGCAGTTTCCCGAAAGGAACCCAGTACTTC.